Below are 22 T cell receptor beta chains sequenced from a single sample in a study of lymphopenia after photon versus proton radiotherapy. The protocol was immunoSEQ multiplex PCR, while the TCRdb copy is restricted to in-frame clones and leaves out a portion. The sample yields some 30,000 clones, nearly 90% seen once. Sequencing used peripheral blood, obtained from a patient treated with proton-based radiotherapy. These receptors were taken from a woman between 70 and 85 years old with pancreatic cancer. Some clones in this sample may be carry-over from other donors' samples.

This clone was found once. The rearrangement joins TRBV4-3 to TRBJ2-2; D possibly corresponds to TRBD1 (6 bases). CDR3 size: 17 residues. V lost 0 bases and J 4 bases, leaving 15 bases between the germline ends. Germline V gene sequence: CDR1 LGHNA, CDR2 YSLEER. This CDR3 reads CASSQDVRTATTGELFF. CDR3 DNA sequence: TGCGCCAGCAGCCAAGATGTGAGGACAGCAACCACCGGGGAGCTGTTTTTT.

This clone was seen a single time. J is TRBJ1-1 and V is TRBV7-9; no reliable D call. CDR3 length equals 15 residues. Trimming shortened V by 5 bases and J by 5 bases, and 18 bases separated the two germline ends. The germline V gene encodes CDR1 SEHNR and CDR2 FQNEAQ (reference sequence). CDR3 sequence: CASSEPGEIRTEAFF. CDR3 sequence (DNA): TGTGCCAGCAGCGAACCCGGGGAAATAAGAACTGAAGCTTTCTTT.

Regarding this clone: Other DNA sequences in the same sample also yield this CDR3. The gene calls are TRBV11-2 and TRBJ1-1, with D perhaps matching TRBD1 (5 bases). Trimming left V 1 base short and J 0 bases short, with 6 bases between. The CDR3 has 14 residues. Per the germline V gene, CDR1 is SGHAT and CDR2 is FQNNGV. The CDR3 DNA sequence: TGTGCCAGCAGCTTAGGACAGTTGAACACTGAAGCTTTCTTT. It encodes CASSLGQLNTEAFF.

This sequence joins TRBV5-4 and TRBJ2-3; D ambiguous. The germline V and J ends were trimmed by 1 base and 8 bases, with 14 bases remaining between them. The CDR3 consists of 14 residues. The germline V gene has CDR1 SGHNT and CDR2 YYREEE (reference sequence). CDR3 sequence: CASSLRGAHVTQYF. In nucleotides, the CDR3 is TGTGCCAGCAGCTTGCGCGGAGCACACGTTACGCAGTATTTT.

The rearrangement joins TRBV2 to TRBJ1-5, with a weak D call TRBD1 (5 bases). Per germline, CDR1 SNHLY and CDR2 FYNNEI. The CDR3 has 14 residues. The V and J ends lost 3 bases and 5 bases respectively, with 11 bases between them. The CDR3 coding sequence is TGTGCCAGCAGTGAGGAGCAGGGCGATCAGCCCCAGCATTTT. As protein: CASSEEQGDQPQHF.

The chain has TRBV19 and TRBJ1-2; 9 bases align to TRBD1. CDR1 is LNHDA, CDR2 SQIVND, per germline (reference sequence). The CDR3 loop spans 15 amino acids. The ends lost 4 bases at V and 4 bases at J; junction bases unmatched: 7. The CDR3: CASSTGQGSVYGYTF. DNA for the CDR3: TGTGCCAGTAGTACCGGACAGGGGTCGGTCTATGGCTACACCTTC.

This chain connects TRBV6-5 to TRBJ2-7; the D gene is possibly TRBD2 (6 bases). The V gene lost 6 bases and the J gene lost 7 bases, with 22 bases spanning the gap. Looked up from germline, CDR1 is MNHEY and CDR2 is SVGAGI. The CDR3 runs to 15 residues. This chain's CDR3 is CASRSSRELMGEQYF. The DNA for the CDR3 is TGTGCCAGCAGGTCTTCCCGGGAGCTCATGGGGGAGCAGTACTTC.

The V and J genes are TRBV2 and TRBJ1-1; D is unclear. The CDR3 totals 13 residues. V gave up 4 bases and J gave up 7 bases, with 13 bases separating them. CDR1 and CDR2 from the germline V gene are SNHLY and FYNNEI. CDR3 bases: TGTGCCAGCAGTGGGACGGGCGTTGGTGAAGCTTTCTTT. It yields the protein CASSGTGVGEAFF.

The chain joins TRBV5-1 to TRBJ1-1; 8 bases match TRBD1. The J segment lost 4 bases and the V segment lost 4 bases, leaving 3 bases of the junction unmatched. CDR3 length: 13 amino acids. Germline-derived CDR1 and CDR2 are SGHRS and YFSETQ. Here the CDR3 DNA reads TGCGCCAGCAGCCCCGACAGGGGCACTGAAGCTTTCTTT. Protein product: CASSPDRGTEAFF.

The V gene is TRBV4-2, the J gene TRBJ2-1; 7 bases line up with TRBD2. Looked up from germline, CDR1 is LGHNA and CDR2 is YNFKEQ. J lost 6 bases, V lost 0 bases, and 2 bases had no gene match. The length of the CDR3 is 14 residues. In nucleotides, the CDR3 is TGTGCCAGCAGCCAAGACCCTAGCGGCAATGAGCAGTTCTTC. Translating gives CASSQDPSGNEQFF.

The chain is built from TRBV6-1 and TRBJ2-7; TRBD2 aligns across 7 bases. The length of the CDR3 is 14 residues. Germline assignment: CDR1 MNHNS and CDR2 SASEGT. Unmatched junction bases numbered 4, after V lost 3 bases and J lost 2 bases. The DNA of the CDR3 is TGTGCCAGCAGTGAGTTTAGCGGGCCCTACGAGCAGTACTTC. It translates to CASSEFSGPYEQYF.

This chain uses TRBV11-3 with TRBJ2-1; the match to TRBD2 covers 12 bases. CDR1 and CDR2 from the germline V gene are SGHNT and YENEEA. CDR3 size: 16 residues. The V gene end was trimmed by 5 bases and the J gene end by 8 bases; junction bases not matched to a gene: 10. This chain's CDR3 is CASSQPLAGGMDEQFF. The CDR3 DNA reads TGTGCCAGCAGCCAACCACTAGCGGGAGGAATGGATGAGCAGTTCTTC.

J is TRBJ2-2 and V is TRBV28; 8 bases are shared with TRBD1. The CDR3 sequence is 14 residues long. CDR1 and CDR2 (germline): MDHEN, SYDVKM. V dropped 10 bases and J dropped 7; count of bases not matched to a gene: 11. Here the CDR3 reads CATRAGGVNGELFF. The CDR3 DNA reads as TGTGCCACCCGGGCAGGGGGCGTTAACGGGGAGCTGTTTTTT. The full variable domain, rest sourced from reference TRBV28 and TRBJ2-2, is DVKVTQSSRYLVKRTGEKVFLECVQDMDHENMFWYRQDPGLGLRLIYFSYDVKMKEKGDIPEGYSVSREKKERFSLILESASTNQTSMYLCATRAGGVNGELFFGEGSRLTVL.

V usage is TRBV30 and J usage is TRBJ2-7; TRBD1 might be the D (5 bases). This CDR3 is built from 15 residues. V lost 3 bases to trimming and J lost 3 bases, with 18 bases between them. CDR1 is GTSNPN and CDR2 is SVGIG in the germline V gene (reference sequence). CDR3 sequence reads: CAWRSSGRVVYEQYF. CDR3 bases: TGTGCCTGGAGGTCATCAGGCAGGGTAGTCTACGAGCAGTACTTC.

In DNA, the CDR3 is TGTGCCTGGAGGGGGACAGGGAGCTATAATTCACCCCTCCACTTT. Its translation: CAWRGTGSYNSPLHF. The chain couples TRBV30 to TRBJ1-6, with 9 bases that match TRBD1. Germline CDR1 GTSNPN, CDR2 SVGIG (reference sequence). The junction had 3 bases not matched to a gene; V was cut back by 3 bases and J by 3 bases. The CDR3 is made up of 15 amino acids.

This chain connects TRBV7-9 to TRBJ2-1; D gene uncertain. Trimming left V 5 bases short and J 10 bases short, with 12 bases between. CDR1 is SEHNR and CDR2 is FQNEAQ in the germline V gene (reference sequence). The CDR3 is 12 residues long. The CDR3 protein is CASSLQATEQFF. DNA for the CDR3: TGTGCCAGCAGCCTACAAGCGACGGAGCAGTTCTTC.

The gene calls are TRBV6-5 and TRBJ2-3, with 8 bases that match TRBD1. CDR3 length: 15 amino acids. In germline, CDR1 is MNHEY, CDR2 SVGAGI. V was pared by 4 bases and J by 3 bases, with 6 bases of the junction left unmatched. The CDR3 protein is CASSSQGAKTDTQYF. In DNA form, the CDR3 reads TGTGCCAGCAGTTCCCAGGGGGCAAAAACAGATACGCAGTATTTT.

The J gene is TRBJ2-1, the V gene TRBV19; maybe TRBD2 (6 bases). Between the trimmed V and J ends, which lost 3 bases and 11 bases, there was a span of 11 bases. Germline CDR1 reads LNHDA; CDR2 reads SQIVND (reference sequence). This CDR3 is built from 12 residues. CDR3 in amino acids: CASSILSGQQFF. CDR3 DNA: TGTGCCAGTAGTATCTTAAGCGGGCAGCAGTTCTTC. The variable domain in full, with the rest retrieved from reference TRBV19 and TRBJ2-1, is DGGITQSPKYLFRKEGQNVTLSCEQNLNHDAMYWYRQDPGQGLRLIYYSQIVNDFQKGDIAEGYSVSREKKESFPLTVTSAQKNPTAFYLCASSILSGQQFFGPGTRLTVL.

This clone was picked up a small number of times. The CDR3 region has the DNA TGTGCCACCAGCAGAGGGCTGAACAATGAGCAGTTCTTC. The encoded protein is CATSRGLNNEQFF. The rearrangement joins TRBV15 to TRBJ2-1; D is unclear. V was cut by 1 base and J by 5 bases, with 6 bases left in between. The CDR3 runs 13 residues. Germline CDR1 and CDR2: LNHNV and YYDKDF (reference sequence).

The chain has TRBV5-1 and TRBJ2-1; tentatively, D is TRBD2 (5 bases). The CDR3 totals 15 residues. Germline V gene lookup returns CDR1 SGHRS and CDR2 YFSETQ. Trimming removed 0 bases at V and 3 bases at J, with 10 bases between. CDR3 in amino acids: CASSLDSGNYNEQFF. In DNA, the CDR3 is TGCGCCAGCAGCTTGGACAGCGGAAACTACAATGAGCAGTTCTTC.

The chain uses TRBV5-1 and TRBJ2-3; 9 bases are a match to TRBD2. This CDR3 contains 16 residues. Germline loops: CDR1 SGHRS, CDR2 YFSETQ. J gave up 6 bases and V 0 bases, and 8 bases lay outside the gene matches. CDR3: CASSLVAGGPGDTQYF. The CDR3 nucleotides read TGCGCCAGCAGCTTGGTGGCGGGAGGGCCGGGGGATACGCAGTATTTT.

In nucleotides, the CDR3 is TGTGCCAGCAGCTTAGTTTGGGGGCCGGGGGAGCTGTTTTTT. As protein: CASSLVWGPGELFF. The chain employs TRBV5-6 and TRBJ2-2; TRBD1 is a possible D gene (6 bases). This CDR3 spans 14 amino acids. Trimming cost V 2 bases and J 8 bases, with 13 bases left between them. Germline loops: CDR1 SGHDT, CDR2 YYEEEE.